One and the same sample provided the 3 T cell receptor beta chains below, sequenced in a study of T cell responses to AZD1222 COVID-19 vaccine. Measured with immunoSEQ multiplex PCR; TCRdb has only the in-frame clones, and not every one. This sample yields some 170,000 clones, of which about 90% are seen a single time; around 1% belongs to the top ten. This specimen was peripheral blood, taken 28 days after the second AZD1222 dose. The receptor set was obtained from an adult who received the AZD1222 COVID-19 vaccine.

The CDR3 here is CASSWGDEDTF. As DNA, the CDR3 is TGTGCCAGTAGCTGGGGGGATGAGGACACCTTC. V gene TRBV19 combines with J gene TRBJ1-2; a weak D match, TRBD1 (5 bases). CDR3 length: 11 residues. Germline V gene data show CDR1 as LNHDA and CDR2 as SQIVND (reference sequence). Trimming left V 6 bases short and J 12 bases short, with 14 bases between. Complete variable domain (other parts from reference TRBV19 and TRBJ1-2): DGGITQSPKYLFRKEGQNVTLSCEQNLNHDAMYWYRQDPGQGLRLIYYSQIVNDFQKGDIAEGYSVSREKKESFPLTVTSAQKNPTAFYLCASSWGDEDTFGSGTRLTVV.

The chain is built from TRBV4-1 and TRBJ1-2, with D uncertain. The CDR3 sequence is 14 residues long. Trimming stripped 0 bases from V and 5 bases from J, with 10 bases between. The germline gives CDR1 MGHRA, CDR2 YSYEKL. The CDR3: CASSQDRNTYGYTF. In DNA, the CDR3 is TGCGCCAGCAGCCAAGACAGGAACACGTATGGCTACACCTTC.

This chain links TRBV18 with TRBJ1-2; D not resolved. V lost 0 bases and J 4 bases, leaving 9 bases between the germline ends. The CDR3 has 14 residues. The V gene's germline CDR1 is KGHSH and CDR2 LQKENI. CDR3 coding DNA: TGTGCCAGCTCACCACCCCTAGGGATCTATGGCTACACCTTC. The encoded protein is CASSPPLGIYGYTF.